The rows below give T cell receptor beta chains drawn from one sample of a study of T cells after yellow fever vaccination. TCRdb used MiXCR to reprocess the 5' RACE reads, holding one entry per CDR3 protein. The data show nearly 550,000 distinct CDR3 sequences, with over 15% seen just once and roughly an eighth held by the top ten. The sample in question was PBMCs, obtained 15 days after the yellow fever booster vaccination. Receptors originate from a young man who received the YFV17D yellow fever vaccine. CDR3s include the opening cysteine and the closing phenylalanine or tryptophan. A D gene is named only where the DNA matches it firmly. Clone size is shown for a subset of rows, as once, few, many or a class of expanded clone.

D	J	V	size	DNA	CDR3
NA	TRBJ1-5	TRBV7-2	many	TGTGCCAGCAGCTTAAAACGGACGGAGGGCGGACCCCAGCATTTT	CASSLKRTEGGPQHF
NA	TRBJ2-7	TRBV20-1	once	TGCAGTGCTAGGGATCGACTAGGGGGCTCATTCTCCGAGCAGTACTTC	CSARDRLGGSFSEQYF
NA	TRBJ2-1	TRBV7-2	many	TGTGCCAGCAGCTTAGACAGATACAATGAGCAGTTCTTC	CASSLDRYNEQFF
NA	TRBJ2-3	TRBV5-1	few	TGCGCCAGCAGCTTCCGGGAGAGGAGCACAGATACGCAGTATTTT	CASSFRERSTDTQYF
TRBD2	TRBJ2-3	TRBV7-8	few	TGTGCCAGCAGCTTACCCTCTCTTAGCGGGTCCACAGATACGCAGTATTTT	CASSLPSLSGSTDTQYF
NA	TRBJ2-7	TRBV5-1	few	TGCGCCAGCAGCTTGCCAGGGGACGAGCAGTACTTC	CASSLPGDEQYF
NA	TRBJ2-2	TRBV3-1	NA	TGTGCCAGCAGCCAAGAGAGTCTCGGGTTGCCCGGGGAGCTGTTTTTT	CASSQESLGLPGELFF
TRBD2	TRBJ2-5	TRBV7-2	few	TGTGCCAGCAGCTTGGGACTAGGGAGTTTCGAGACCCAGTACTTC	CASSLGLGSFETQYF
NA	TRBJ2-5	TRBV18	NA	TGTGCCAGCTCACCAGCAGATAAGACCCAGTACTTC	CASSPADKTQYF
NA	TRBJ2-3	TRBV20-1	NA	TGCAGTGCTAGACCCTTTAGTAGGACCGCAGATACGCAGTATTTT	CSARPFSRTADTQYF
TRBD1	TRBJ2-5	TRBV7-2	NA	TGTGCCAGCAGCTTAGTATCGACAGGGGTGGGCGGAGAGACCCAGTACTTC	CASSLVSTGVGGETQYF
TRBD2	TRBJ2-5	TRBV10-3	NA	TGTGCCATCAGTGGAGCGGGGTTACAAGAGACCCAGTACTTC	CAISGAGLQETQYF